The clone carrying this T cell receptor beta chain came up a few times. Its antigen is currently unknown. Germline CDR1 reads LNHNV; CDR2 reads YYDKDF (reference sequence). This CDR3 is built from 16 residues. Trimming pared 3 bases from V and 0 bases from J, leaving 12 bases between. The sample comes from a study of molecular identifiers for immune sequencing clone quantification. Each CDR3 protein gets one entry after TCRdb re-called the PCR reads with MiXCR. The sample lists about 510,000 distinct CDR3 sequences, 25% seen once, with approximately 0.8% in the top ten. Libraries from naive CD8 cells were generated from approximately 22,000 to 940,000 sorted cells (with 10%, 30% or 50% RNA). Overall study results and limits: It was shown that clones above 20 RNA copies held over 97% of effector molecules, but under 1% in naive cells. Spiked TCR RNA from one Jurkat cell reportedly showed up when mixed among one million naive cells.

The clonotype comes from a human donor in good health. Some libraries in this study had Jurkat cell RNA spiked in. The chain combines TRBV15 with TRBJ1-3; D ambiguous. Sequenced input: naive CD8+ T cells from blood, with Jurkat cell RNA spiked in. The subset denotes: FACS-sorted CD8+CD4-CCR7+CD45RA+ naive T cells. CDR3 nucleotides: TGTGCCACCAGCAGCACGGTAGCGAGCTCTGGAAACACCATATATTTT. It is translated as CATSSTVASSGNTIYF.